One sample yielded the 4 T cell receptor beta chains listed below, sequenced in a study of CXCR3-negative and CXCR3-positive naive CD8 T cells. Carrying UMI labels, the TRB cDNA libraries were prepared through 5' RACE. TCRdb re-called the 5' RACE reads; one entry per CDR3 protein, DNA not given. The listing records 9,100 or so distinct CDR3 sequences. Sample: naive CXCR3- CD8+ T cells from blood. Subset indicated: CD45RO-CCR7+CD27+CD95- naive CD8+ T cells lacking CXCR3 (TNR3-). The receptors originated from a human donor in good health. Some clones in this sample may be carry-over from other donors' samples.

The chain uses TRBV18 and TRBJ2-7; TCRdb outputs TRBD2, but without DNA this stays unchecked. Per the germline V gene, CDR1 is KGHSH and CDR2 is LQKENI. The length of the CDR3 is 18 residues. This CDR3 reads CASSPGLAARPSSYEQYF.

This chain uses TRBV29-1 with TRBJ2-1; the TRBD1 assignment by TCRdb is unverifiable without DNA. The V gene's germline CDR1 is SQVTM and CDR2 ANQGSEA. CDR3 length equals 14 residues. CDR3 amino acids: CSVEGTGVYNEQFF.

V usage is TRBV7-8 and J usage is TRBJ2-3; TCRdb's D call, TRBD1, is unchecked because there is no DNA. From germline, CDR1 is SGHVS and CDR2 FQNEAQ. There are 15 residues in the CDR3. CDR3 region: CASSLRDGSTDTQYF.

This chain links TRBV20-1 with TRBJ2-1. The CDR3 sequence is 14 residues long. Germline values: CDR1 DFQATT, CDR2 SNEGSKA (reference sequence). CDR3 in amino acids: CSARDLVGYNEQFF.